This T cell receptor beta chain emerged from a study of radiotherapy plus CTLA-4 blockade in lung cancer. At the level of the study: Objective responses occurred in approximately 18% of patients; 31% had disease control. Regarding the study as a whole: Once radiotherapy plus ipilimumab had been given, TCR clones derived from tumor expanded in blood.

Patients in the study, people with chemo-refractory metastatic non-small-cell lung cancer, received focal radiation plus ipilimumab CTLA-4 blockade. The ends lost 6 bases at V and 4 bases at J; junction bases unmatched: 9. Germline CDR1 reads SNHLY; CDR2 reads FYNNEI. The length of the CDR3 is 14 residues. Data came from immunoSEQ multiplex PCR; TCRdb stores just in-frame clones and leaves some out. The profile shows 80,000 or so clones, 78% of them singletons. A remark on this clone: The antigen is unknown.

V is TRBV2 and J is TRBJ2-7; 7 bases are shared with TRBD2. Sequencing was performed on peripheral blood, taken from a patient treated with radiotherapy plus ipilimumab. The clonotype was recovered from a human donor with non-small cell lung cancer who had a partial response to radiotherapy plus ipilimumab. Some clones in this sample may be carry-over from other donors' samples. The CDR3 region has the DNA TGTGCCAGCAGGACTGGGGGGGTTCGGTACGAGCAGTACTTC. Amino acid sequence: CASRTGGVRYEQYF.